Each of the 7 T cell receptor beta chains below was sequenced from the same sample in a study of cytomegalovirus exposure and HLA in healthy donors. Both 60 Vbeta primers and 13 Jbeta primers went into the PCR. This table comes from immunoSEQ multiplex PCR, and its TCRdb copy is limited to in-frame clones, with some not included. The sample gives roughly 100,000 clones, around 61% of which show up once; under 3.5% is in the top ten. Sequences were obtained from PBMCs. Source of these receptors: a woman aged 50 to 60 in good health and CMV-seronegative.

The chain has TRBV28 and TRBJ2-2; TRBD1 matches at 9 bases. There are 16 residues in the CDR3. Germline V gene sequence: CDR1 MDHEN, CDR2 SYDVKM. Germline trimming cut 5 bases from V and 3 bases from J; bases unmatched to any gene: 7. The DNA for the CDR3 is TGTGCCAGCAGTGACCCGGGACAGGGATACACCGGGGAGCTGTTTTTT. It translates to CASSDPGQGYTGELFF.

The chain employs TRBV10-3 and TRBJ1-2, with 7 bases that match TRBD1. V lost 0 bases and J lost 7; bases outside the gene matches: 8. Germline CDR1 ENHRY, CDR2 SYGVKD. This CDR3 is 15 amino acids long. Here the CDR3 DNA reads TGTGCCATCAGTGAGTCCGTTGACAGGGTGGGTGGCTACACCTTC. This sequence encodes CAISESVDRVGGYTF.

This clone was observed a few times. V gene TRBV7-3 combines with J gene TRBJ2-7, with 7 bases that match TRBD1. CDR3 length equals 14 residues. V dropped 2 bases and J dropped 6; count of bases not matched to a gene: 7. Germline CDR1 and CDR2: SGHTA and FQGTGA. In DNA form, the CDR3 reads TGTGCCAGCAGCTTATTAGGGGGCGCCAGCGAGCAGTACTTC. Protein: CASSLLGGASEQYF. The variable domain in full, completed from reference TRBV7-3 and TRBJ2-7, reads GAGVSQTPSNKVTEKGKYVELRCDPISGHTALYWYRQSLGQGPEFLIYFQGTGAADDSGLPNDRFFAVRPEGSVSTLKIQRTERGDSAVYLCASSLLGGASEQYFGPGTRLTVT.

The chain recombines TRBV13 with TRBJ2-2; TRBD1 aligns across 12 bases. CDR1 is PRHDT and CDR2 is FYEKMQ in the germline V gene (reference sequence). J lost 7 bases, V lost 5 bases, and 14 bases had no gene match. This CDR3 spans 18 amino acids. This CDR3 reads CASSPPGSGTGGIGELFF. The DNA of the CDR3 is TGTGCCAGCAGCCCCCCGGGTTCCGGGACAGGGGGCATCGGGGAGCTGTTTTTT.

This chain links TRBV5-6 with TRBJ1-2; D unclear. The V gene lost 1 base and the J gene lost 7 bases, with 11 bases spanning the gap. In germline, CDR1 is SGHDT, CDR2 YYEEEE. The CDR3 consists of 13 residues. DNA of the CDR3: TGTGCCAGCAGCTTGCCCGGACTGAGTGGCTACACCTTC. Its protein product is CASSLPGLSGYTF. The full variable domain, in which reference TRBV5-6 and TRBJ1-2 provide the parts outside the CDR3, is DAGVTQSPTHLIKTRGQQVTLRCSPKSGHDTVSWYQQALGQGPQFIFQYYEEEERQRGNFPDRFSGHQFPNYSSELNVNALLLGDSALYLCASSLPGLSGYTFGSGTRLTVV.

The chain carries TRBV19 and TRBJ1-5; D is unresolved. Germline V lookup: CDR1 LNHDA, CDR2 SQIVND (reference sequence). The CDR3 is 16 residues long. V lost 0 bases and J 6 bases, leaving 15 bases between the germline ends. The CDR3 sequence: CASSIDPLGDGQPQHF. CDR3 sequence (DNA): TGTGCCAGTAGTATAGACCCTCTGGGAGACGGTCAGCCCCAGCATTTT.

The chain combines TRBV7-2 with TRBJ2-7; 7 nucleotides agree with TRBD2. V shed 4 bases, J shed 3 bases, and the junction held 3 bases outside the gene matches. CDR1 SGHTA and CDR2 FQGNSA come from the germline V gene. The CDR3 runs 13 residues. The CDR3 region is CASSSQRDYEQYF. As DNA, the CDR3 is TGTGCCAGCAGCTCCCAGCGGGACTACGAGCAGTACTTC.